A single sample is the source of the 17 T cell receptor beta chains below, sequenced in a study of blood T cells in healthy people across ages. Then a second PCR, running roughly 7 to 11 cycles, was carried out with a sample-barcoded 5' primer and a J-beta primer mix. MiXCR, applied by TCRdb to the 5' RACE reads, yields one record per CDR3 protein. The data show 1.5 million to 2 million distinct CDR3 sequences, roughly two fifths seen once. The specimen sequenced was blood. These receptors originate from a human donor in good health.

The J gene is TRBJ2-3, the V gene TRBV6-2 or TRBV6-3, with 8 positions matching TRBD1. The CDR3 runs 18 residues. Per germline, CDR1 MNHEY and CDR2 SVGEGT. J was trimmed by 4 bases and V by 8 bases; bases with no gene match: 20. The chain's CDR3 is CASAQNPRGQGHADTQYF. CDR3 sequence (DNA): TGTGCCAGCGCCCAGAACCCCCGAGGACAGGGACATGCAGATACGCAGTATTTT.

The CDR3 DNA reads as TGTGCCAGCAGCCCCAGGGCGAGAAACGGGGACACTGAAGCTTTCTTT. Its translation is CASSPRARNGDTEAFF. The V call is TRBV7-2, the J call TRBJ1-1; weak D call: TRBD1 (5 bases). CDR1 and CDR2 from the germline V gene are SGHTA and FQGNSA. CDR3 length: 16 amino acids. Trimming removed 5 bases from V and 3 bases from J, with 19 bases in between.

The chain joins TRBV7-8 to TRBJ2-5; a possible D gene is TRBD1 (7 bases). This CDR3 region has 17 residues. The V end was cut by 2 bases, the J end by 4 bases, with 20 bases between. Per germline, CDR1 SGHVS and CDR2 FQNEAQ. The CDR3 nucleotides read TGTGCCAGCAGCTTAAAGTACCCTAACAGGGGAGGAGAGACCCAGTACTTC. Amino acid sequence: CASSLKYPNRGGETQYF.

The chain recombines TRBV4-2 with TRBJ1-3, with 7 bases fitting TRBD1. Unmatched junction bases numbered 2, after V lost 0 bases and J lost 3 bases. The CDR3 has 15 residues. CDR1 and CDR2 (germline): LGHNA, YNFKEQ. The DNA for the CDR3 is TGTGCCAGCAGCCAAGACAGGGGGTATGGAAACACCATATATTTT. Its protein is CASSQDRGYGNTIYF.

The chain is built from TRBV6-2 or TRBV6-3 and TRBJ2-1, with a tentative D call TRBD1 (5 bases). Germline V gives CDR1 MNHEY, CDR2 SVGEGT. The CDR3 sequence is 13 residues long. Trimming cost V 7 bases and J 2 bases, with 9 bases left between them. The CDR3 reads CASTRTPYNEQFF. DNA for the CDR3: TGTGCCAGCACTCGGACACCCTACAATGAGCAGTTCTTC.

The chain couples TRBV9 to TRBJ2-1; tentatively, D is TRBD1 (6 bases). Trimming cost V 1 base and J 9 bases, with 14 bases left between them. The V gene's germline CDR1 is SGDLS and CDR2 YYNGEE. The CDR3 extends over 14 amino acids. Here the CDR3 DNA reads TGTGCCAGCAGCGTAACCAGGGGCGCGGGTGAGCAGTTCTTC. This translates into CASSVTRGAGEQFF.

This clonotype has a count of ten or more. The V call is TRBV13, the J call TRBJ2-7; a weak D match, TRBD1 (5 bases). Between the trimmed V and J ends, which lost 5 bases and 2 bases, there was a span of 16 bases. This CDR3 region has 15 residues. CDR1 PRHDT and CDR2 FYEKMQ come from the germline V gene (reference sequence). In DNA form, the CDR3 reads TGTGCCAGCAGCACGTCCCAGGGAATTCCCTACGAGCAGTACTTC. This codes for CASSTSQGIPYEQYF.

This sequence joins TRBV11-1 and TRBJ1-1; D ambiguous. CDR3 length equals 15 residues. Germline V lookup: CDR1 SGHAT, CDR2 FQDESV (reference sequence). V was clipped by 6 bases and J by 0 bases, with 14 bases between them. The CDR3 sequence is CASSRRGDMNTEAFF. In nucleotides, the CDR3 is TGTGCCAGCAGTCGCCGGGGAGACATGAACACTGAAGCTTTCTTT. The full variable domain, in which reference TRBV11-1 and TRBJ1-1 provide the parts outside the CDR3, is EAEVAQSPRYKITEKSQAVAFWCDPISGHATLYWYRQILGQGPELLVQFQDESVVDDSQLPKDRFSAERLKGVDSTLKIQPAELGDSAMYLCASSRRGDMNTEAFFGQGTRLTVV.

In its sample, this clonotype was seen a few times. This chain links TRBV29-1 with TRBJ2-3, with D tentatively TRBD1 (6 bases). There are 15 residues in the CDR3. V was shortened by 7 bases and J by 0 bases, with 17 bases between the two germline ends. Germline CDR1 SQVTM, CDR2 ANQGSEA. Written as DNA, the CDR3 is TGCAGCGGCAAAGGACAGTTTACTAGCACAGATACGCAGTATTTT. Amino acids: CSGKGQFTSTDTQYF.

With respect to this clonotype: A read error may account for a junction end that differs from germline. V is TRBV7-9 and J is TRBJ2-3; TRBD1 matches at 7 bases. The CDR3 length is 16 residues. CDR1 is SEHNR, CDR2 FQNEAQ, per germline (reference sequence). CDR3 sequence: CTSSTDRAPSTDTQYF. In nucleotides, the CDR3 is TGTACCAGCAGCACCGACAGGGCGCCTAGCACAGATACGCAGTATTTT.

This chain joins TRBV11-2 and TRBJ1-6; D is uncertain. Trimming stripped 5 bases from V and 8 bases from J, with 13 bases between. Germline V gives CDR1 SGHAT, CDR2 FQNNGV. This CDR3 has 14 residues. The CDR3 DNA reads as TGTGCCAGCAGCATTCGGGGTTCTGATTCACCCCTCCACTTT. This translates into CASSIRGSDSPLHF.

Points on this clonotype: Compared with germline, one end of the junction differs, possibly owing to a read error. In DNA form, the CDR3 reads TGCGCCAGCAGCCTGGAACGTTCCTCCCACAATGAGCAGTTCTTC. This gives the protein CASSLERSSHNEQFF. The genes are TRBV4-3 and TRBJ2-1; D is ambiguous. The CDR3 spans 15 residues. Germline assignment: CDR1 LGHNA and CDR2 YSLEER.

The rearrangement uses TRBV14 and TRBJ1-2; D is undetermined. This CDR3 region has 12 residues. Looked up from germline, CDR1 is SGHDN and CDR2 is FVKESK. The ends were cut back, 0 bases at V and 8 bases at J, with 7 bases in the middle. Here the CDR3 DNA reads TGTGCCAGCAGCCAAGATCTAAGCGGCTACACCTTC. Translation: CASSQDLSGYTF.

The chain combines TRBV11-2 with TRBJ2-3; 12 bases match TRBD2. Germline V gives CDR1 SGHAT, CDR2 FQNNGV. The CDR3 loop spans 17 amino acids. V lost 1 base, J lost 7 bases, and 9 bases stayed unmatched. DNA for the CDR3: TGTGCCAGCAGCTTAGCTAGCGGGGGGGAAAACTCAAATACGCAGTATTTT. It yields the protein CASSLASGGENSNTQYF.

The table lists this clonotype with a few counts. The J gene is TRBJ2-7, the V gene TRBV6-2 or TRBV6-3; D is possibly TRBD1 or TRBD2 (5 bases each). This CDR3 region has 12 residues. V was shortened by 8 bases and J by 3 bases, with 11 bases between the two germline ends. Germline-derived CDR1 and CDR2 are MNHEY and SVGEGT. DNA for the CDR3: TGTGCCAGCTGGGACCTTTTCTACGAGCAGTACTTC. It translates to CASWDLFYEQYF.

The chain carries TRBV7-2 and TRBJ1-5; 7 positions match TRBD1. Germline V lookup: CDR1 SGHTA, CDR2 FQGNSA. V dropped 4 bases and J dropped 7; count of bases not matched to a gene: 10. This CDR3 is built from 15 residues. The CDR3 protein is CASSSLGGAGQPQHF. The CDR3 bases are TGTGCCAGCAGCTCCCTAGGGGGCGCGGGGCAGCCCCAGCATTTT.

This clonotype occurred a few times. The chain has TRBV29-1 and TRBJ2-3, with D possibly matching TRBD1 (7 bases). Germline assignment: CDR1 SQVTM and CDR2 ANQGSEA. V was clipped by 3 bases and J by 2 bases, with 15 bases between them. This CDR3 spans 15 amino acids. CDR3 region: CSVEEGGGNTDTQYF. CDR3 nucleotides: TGCAGCGTTGAGGAAGGGGGCGGGAACACAGATACGCAGTATTTT.